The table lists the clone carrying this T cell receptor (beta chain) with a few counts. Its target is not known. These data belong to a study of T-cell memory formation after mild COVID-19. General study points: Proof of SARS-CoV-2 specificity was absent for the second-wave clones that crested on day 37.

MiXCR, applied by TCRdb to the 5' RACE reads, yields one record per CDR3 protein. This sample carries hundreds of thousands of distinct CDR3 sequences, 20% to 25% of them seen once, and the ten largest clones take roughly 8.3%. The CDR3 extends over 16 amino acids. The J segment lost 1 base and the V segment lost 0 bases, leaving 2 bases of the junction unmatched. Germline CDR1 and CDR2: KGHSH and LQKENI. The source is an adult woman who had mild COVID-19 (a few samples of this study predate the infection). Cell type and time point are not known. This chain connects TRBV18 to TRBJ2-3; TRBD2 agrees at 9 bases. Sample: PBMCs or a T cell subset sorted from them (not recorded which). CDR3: CASSPPQRGGTDTQYF. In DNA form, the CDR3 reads TGTGCCAGCTCACCACCCCAGCGGGGGGGCACAGATACGCAGTATTTT. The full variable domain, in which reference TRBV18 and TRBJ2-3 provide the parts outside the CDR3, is NAGVMQNPRHLVRRRGQEARLRCSPMKGHSHVYWYRQLPEEGLKFMVYLQKENIIDESGMPKERFSAEFPKEGPSILRIQQVVRGDSAAYFCASSPPQRGGTDTQYFGPGTRLTVL.